This T cell receptor (beta chain) emerged from a study of cytomegalovirus exposure and HLA in healthy donors. As for this clone: The junction departs from the called germline gene at one end, perhaps through a read error.

The assay was immunoSEQ multiplex PCR, and TCRdb's table has in-frame clones only and misses some. The profile shows some 170,000 clones, about 90% of them singletons. Germline loops: CDR1 MNHEY, CDR2 SMNVEV (reference sequence). This CDR3 is built from 16 residues. The sequencing sample was made of PBMCs. The chain links TRBV27 to TRBJ1-4, with 7 bases fitting TRBD1. The sequence came from a woman younger than 35 in good health and CMV-seropositive. This CDR3 is CASSFRKGTELAGMIF. The CDR3 nucleotides read TGTGCCAGCAGTTTCCGCAAGGGGACAGAACTGGCCGGAATGATTTTT.